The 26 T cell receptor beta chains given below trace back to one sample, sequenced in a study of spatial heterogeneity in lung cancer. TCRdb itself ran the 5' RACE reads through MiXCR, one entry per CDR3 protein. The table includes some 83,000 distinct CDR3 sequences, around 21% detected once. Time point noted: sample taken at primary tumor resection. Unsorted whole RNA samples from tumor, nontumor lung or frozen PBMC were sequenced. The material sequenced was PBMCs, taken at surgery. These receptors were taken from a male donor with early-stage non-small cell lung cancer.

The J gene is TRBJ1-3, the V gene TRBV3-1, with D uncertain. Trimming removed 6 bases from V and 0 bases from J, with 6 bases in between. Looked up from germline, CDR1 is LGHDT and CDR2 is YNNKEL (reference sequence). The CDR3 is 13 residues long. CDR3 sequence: CASSDTSGNTIYF. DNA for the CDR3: TGTGCCAGCAGTGATACCTCTGGAAACACCATATATTTT.

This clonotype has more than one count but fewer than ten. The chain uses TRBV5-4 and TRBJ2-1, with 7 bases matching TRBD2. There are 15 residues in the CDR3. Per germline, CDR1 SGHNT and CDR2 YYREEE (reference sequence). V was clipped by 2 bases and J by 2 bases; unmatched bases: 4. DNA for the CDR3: TGTGCCAGCAGCTTAGCGGGGCGCGCCTACAATGAGCAGTTCTTC. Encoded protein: CASSLAGRAYNEQFF.

This CDR3 is CASSSPLPSQFF. The CDR3 nucleotides are TGTGCCAGCAGCTCCCCCCTCCCGTCTCAGTTCTTC. The gene calls are TRBV7-9 and TRBJ2-1, with no clear D. Trimming took off 4 bases at V and 13 bases at J, with 14 bases between the two ends. The germline gives CDR1 SEHNR, CDR2 FQNEAQ (reference sequence). This CDR3 spans 12 amino acids.

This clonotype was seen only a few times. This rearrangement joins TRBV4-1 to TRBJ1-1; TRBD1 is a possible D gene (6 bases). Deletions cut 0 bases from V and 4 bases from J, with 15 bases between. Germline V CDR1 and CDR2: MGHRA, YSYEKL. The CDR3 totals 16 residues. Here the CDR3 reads CASSQDSAGVSTEAFF. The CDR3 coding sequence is TGCGCCAGCAGCCAAGATAGCGCAGGGGTGAGCACTGAAGCTTTCTTT.

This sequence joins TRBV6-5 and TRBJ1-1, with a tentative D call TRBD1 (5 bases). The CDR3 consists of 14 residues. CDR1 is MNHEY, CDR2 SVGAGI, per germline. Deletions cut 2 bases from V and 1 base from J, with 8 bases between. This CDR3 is CASSYDRQNTEAFF. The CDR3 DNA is TGTGCCAGCAGTTACGACAGACAGAACACTGAAGCTTTCTTT.

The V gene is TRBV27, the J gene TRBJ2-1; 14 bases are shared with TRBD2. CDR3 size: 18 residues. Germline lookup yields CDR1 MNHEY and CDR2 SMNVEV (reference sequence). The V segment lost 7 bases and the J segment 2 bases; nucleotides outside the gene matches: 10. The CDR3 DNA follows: TGTGCCAGCATTGGTACCGGGACTAGCGGGAGCACCTACAATGAGCAGTTCTTC. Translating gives CASIGTGTSGSTYNEQFF.

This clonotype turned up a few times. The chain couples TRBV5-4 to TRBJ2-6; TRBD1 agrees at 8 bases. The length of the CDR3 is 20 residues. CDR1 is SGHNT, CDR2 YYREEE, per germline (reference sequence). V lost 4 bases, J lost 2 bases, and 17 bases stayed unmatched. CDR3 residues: CASSKGQGHGLGAGANVLTF. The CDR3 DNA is TGTGCCAGCAGCAAAGGACAGGGTCATGGTCTTGGAGCTGGGGCCAACGTCCTGACTTTC.

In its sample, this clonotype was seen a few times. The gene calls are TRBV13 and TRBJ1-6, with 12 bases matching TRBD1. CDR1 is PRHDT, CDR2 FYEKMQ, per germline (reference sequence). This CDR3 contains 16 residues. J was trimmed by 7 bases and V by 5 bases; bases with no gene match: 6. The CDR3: CASSRDRGRKNSPLHF. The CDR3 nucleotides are TGTGCCAGCAGCCGGGACAGGGGGCGAAAGAATTCACCCCTCCACTTT. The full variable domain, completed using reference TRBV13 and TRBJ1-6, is AAGVIQSPRHLIKEKRETATLKCYPIPRHDTVYWYQQGPGQDPQFLISFYEKMQSDKGSIPDRFSAQQFSDYHSELNMSSLELGDSALYFCASSRDRGRKNSPLHFGNGTRLTVT.

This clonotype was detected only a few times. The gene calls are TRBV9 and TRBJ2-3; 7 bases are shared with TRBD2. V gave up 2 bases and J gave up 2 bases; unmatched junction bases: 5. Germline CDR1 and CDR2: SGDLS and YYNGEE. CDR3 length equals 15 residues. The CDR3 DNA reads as TGTGCCAGCAGCGTCTTAGCGGGCGACACAGATACGCAGTATTTT. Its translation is CASSVLAGDTDTQYF.

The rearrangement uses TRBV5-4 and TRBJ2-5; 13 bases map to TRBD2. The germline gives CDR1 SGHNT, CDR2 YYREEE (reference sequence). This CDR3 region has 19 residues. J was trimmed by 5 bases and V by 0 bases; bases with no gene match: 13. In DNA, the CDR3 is TGTGCCAGCAGCTTGGGACTAGCGGGGGGAAACCTCTACGCGGAGACCCAGTACTTC. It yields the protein CASSLGLAGGNLYAETQYF.

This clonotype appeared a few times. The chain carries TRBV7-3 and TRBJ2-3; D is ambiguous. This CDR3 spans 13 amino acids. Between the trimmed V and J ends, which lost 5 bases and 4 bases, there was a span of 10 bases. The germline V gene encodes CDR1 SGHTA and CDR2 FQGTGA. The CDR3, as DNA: TGTGCCAGCAGCCCAATTCGGTCAGATACGCAGTATTTT. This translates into CASSPIRSDTQYF.

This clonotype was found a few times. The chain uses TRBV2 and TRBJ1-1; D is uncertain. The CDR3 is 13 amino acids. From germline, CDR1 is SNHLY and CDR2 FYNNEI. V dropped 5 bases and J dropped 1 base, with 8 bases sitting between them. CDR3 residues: CASSSDWNTEAFF. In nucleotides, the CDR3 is TGTGCCAGCAGTTCCGACTGGAACACTGAAGCTTTCTTT. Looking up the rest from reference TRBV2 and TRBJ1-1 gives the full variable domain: EPEVTQTPSHQVTQMGQEVILRCVPISNHLYFYWYRQILGQKVEFLVSFYNNEISEKSEIFDDQFSVERPDGSNFTLKIRSTKLEDSAMYFCASSSDWNTEAFFGQGTRLTVV.

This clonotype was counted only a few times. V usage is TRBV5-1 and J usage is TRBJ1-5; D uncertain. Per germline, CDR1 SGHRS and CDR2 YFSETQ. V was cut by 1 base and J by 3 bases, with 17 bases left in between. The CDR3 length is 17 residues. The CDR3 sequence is CASSLNAAGDTNQPQHF. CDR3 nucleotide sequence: TGCGCCAGCAGCTTGAACGCGGCAGGAGATACCAATCAGCCCCAGCATTTT. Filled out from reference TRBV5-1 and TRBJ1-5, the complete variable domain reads KAGVTQTPRYLIKTRGQQVTLSCSPISGHRSVSWYQQTPGQGLQFLFEYFSETQRNKGNFPGRFSGRQFSNSRSEMNVSTLELGDSALYLCASSLNAAGDTNQPQHFGDGTRLSIL.

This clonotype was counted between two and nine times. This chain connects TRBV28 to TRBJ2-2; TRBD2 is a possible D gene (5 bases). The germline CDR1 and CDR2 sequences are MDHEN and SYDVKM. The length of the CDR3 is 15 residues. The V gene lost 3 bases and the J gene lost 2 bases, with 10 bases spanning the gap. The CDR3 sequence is CASSLRTFNTGELFF. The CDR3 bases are TGTGCCAGCAGTTTGAGGACTTTTAACACCGGGGAGCTGTTTTTT.

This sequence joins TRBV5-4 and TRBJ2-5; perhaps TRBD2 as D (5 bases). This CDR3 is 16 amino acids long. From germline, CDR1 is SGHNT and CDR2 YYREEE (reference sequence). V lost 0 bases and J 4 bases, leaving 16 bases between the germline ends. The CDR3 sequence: CASSLGGDGGRETQYF. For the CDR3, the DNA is TGTGCCAGCAGCTTGGGGGGAGACGGCGGTAGAGAGACCCAGTACTTC.

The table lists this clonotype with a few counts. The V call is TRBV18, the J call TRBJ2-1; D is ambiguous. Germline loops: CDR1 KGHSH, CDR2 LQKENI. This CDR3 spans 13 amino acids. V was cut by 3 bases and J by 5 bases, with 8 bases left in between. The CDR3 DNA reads TGTGCCAGCTCACCCGGTGGACACAATGAGCAGTTCTTC. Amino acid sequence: CASSPGGHNEQFF. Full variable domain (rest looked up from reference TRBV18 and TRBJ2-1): NAGVMQNPRHLVRRRGQEARLRCSPMKGHSHVYWYRQLPEEGLKFMVYLQKENIIDESGMPKERFSAEFPKEGPSILRIQQVVRGDSAAYFCASSPGGHNEQFFGPGTRLTVL.

This CDR3 reads CASRTSSGANVLTF. In DNA form, the CDR3 reads TGTGCCAGCAGGACGAGCTCTGGGGCCAACGTCCTGACTTTC. The chain links TRBV27 to TRBJ2-6; unclear D gene. Germline CDR1 MNHEY, CDR2 SMNVEV (reference sequence). The CDR3 contains 14 residues. V was pared by 6 bases and J by 0 bases, with 6 bases between.

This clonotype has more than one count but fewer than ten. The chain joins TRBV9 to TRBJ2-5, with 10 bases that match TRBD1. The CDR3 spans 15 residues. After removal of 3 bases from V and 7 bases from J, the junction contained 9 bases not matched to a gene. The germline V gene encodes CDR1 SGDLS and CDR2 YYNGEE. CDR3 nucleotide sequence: TGTGCCAGCAGCGAGCGGGACAGGGGCGCTGGGACCCAGTACTTC. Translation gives CASSERDRGAGTQYF.

The DNA of the CDR3 is TGTGCCAGCAGCTTAACCTTAGTTGGTGAGCAGTTCTTC. Translation gives CASSLTLVGEQFF. V and J are TRBV5-5 and TRBJ2-1; no clear D. The germline CDR1 and CDR2 sequences are SGHKS and YYEKEE (reference sequence). Between the trimmed V and J ends, which lost 2 bases and 9 bases, there was a span of 12 bases. The CDR3 has 13 amino acids. Complete variable domain (other parts from reference TRBV5-5 and TRBJ2-1): DAGVTQSPTHLIKTRGQQVTLRCSPISGHKSVSWYQQVLGQGPQFIFQYYEKEERGRGNFPDRFSARQFPNYSSELNVNALLLGDSALYLCASSLTLVGEQFFGPGTRLTVL.

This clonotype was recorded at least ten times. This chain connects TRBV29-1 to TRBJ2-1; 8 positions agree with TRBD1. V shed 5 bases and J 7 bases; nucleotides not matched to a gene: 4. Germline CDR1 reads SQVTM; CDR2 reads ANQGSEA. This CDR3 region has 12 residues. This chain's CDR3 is CSVRTGLNEQFF. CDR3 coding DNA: TGCAGCGTTAGGACAGGGTTGAATGAGCAGTTCTTC.

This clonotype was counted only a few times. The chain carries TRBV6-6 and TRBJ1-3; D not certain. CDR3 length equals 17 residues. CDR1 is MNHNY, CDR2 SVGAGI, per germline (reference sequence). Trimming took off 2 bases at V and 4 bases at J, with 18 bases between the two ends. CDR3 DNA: TGTGCCAGCAGTTACCTCAGGACCGCCGTGAGAGGAAACACCATATATTTT. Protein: CASSYLRTAVRGNTIYF.

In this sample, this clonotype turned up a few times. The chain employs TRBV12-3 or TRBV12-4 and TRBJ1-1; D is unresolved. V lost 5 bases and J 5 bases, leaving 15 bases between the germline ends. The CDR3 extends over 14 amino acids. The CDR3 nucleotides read TGTGCCAGCAGTCCACAGATATGGGGAACTGAAGCTTTCTTT. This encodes CASSPQIWGTEAFF.

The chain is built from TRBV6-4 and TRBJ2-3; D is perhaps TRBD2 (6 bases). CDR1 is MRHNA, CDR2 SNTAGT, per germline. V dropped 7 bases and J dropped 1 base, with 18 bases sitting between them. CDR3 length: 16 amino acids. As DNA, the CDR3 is TGTGCCAGCAAGGAGCTAGCAGGAGGGGGCACAGATACGCAGTATTTT. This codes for CASKELAGGGTDTQYF.

CDR3 residues: CSARGTGRSYNEQFF. The CDR3 DNA reads as TGCAGTGCCAGGGGGACCGGCCGCTCCTACAATGAGCAGTTCTTC. The genes are TRBV20-1 and TRBJ2-1; 7 bases match TRBD1. From germline, CDR1 is DFQATT and CDR2 SNEGSKA (reference sequence). The junction had 8 bases not matched to a gene; V was cut back by 6 bases and J by 0 bases. This CDR3 is built from 15 residues.

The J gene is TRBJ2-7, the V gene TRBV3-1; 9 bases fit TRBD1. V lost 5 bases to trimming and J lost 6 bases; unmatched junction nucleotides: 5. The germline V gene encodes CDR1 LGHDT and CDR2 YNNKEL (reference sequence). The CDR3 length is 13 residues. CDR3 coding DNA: TGTGCCAGCAGCAGACAGGGGGAGGGCGAGCAGTACTTC. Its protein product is CASSRQGEGEQYF.

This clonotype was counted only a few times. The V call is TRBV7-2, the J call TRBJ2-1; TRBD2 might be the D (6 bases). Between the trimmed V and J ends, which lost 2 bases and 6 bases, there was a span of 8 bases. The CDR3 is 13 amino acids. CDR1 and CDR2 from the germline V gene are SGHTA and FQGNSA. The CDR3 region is CASSLLGGNEQFF. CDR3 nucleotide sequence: TGTGCCAGCAGCTTATTGGGGGGCAATGAGCAGTTCTTC.